This T cell receptor (beta chain) was identified in a study of blood T cell repertoires in COVID-19 (dated by TCRdb to 2019 to 2021). Background on the whole study: Collaborator samples came from the United States, Italy and Spain and covered acute and convalescent phases of COVID-19. The repertoires were released in a freely available public database intended as a resource for research on the immune response to SARS-CoV-2. Subjects who had been exposed to COVID-19, were actively infected with it, or had recovered from it provided the deeply sampled blood TCRbeta repertoires that made up the dataset. Where available, HLA class I and class II types were obtained from metadata supplied by the sample provider rather than from assay-based typing. Nearly every sample came with metadata listing a de-identified subject ID, COVID-19 status, age in years and sex. The prospective study material was composed of cDNA or gDNA derived from T cells, B-cell-depleted T cells, or PBMCs. Samples were obtained from the ongoing ImmuneRACE study (first 160 participants) and from over 1,000 subjects provided by 6 global collaborators. Study-level results and caveats: How much clinical and demographic metadata was included differed by source and by participant, and the metadata was provided uncurated.

With respect to this clone: No cognate antigen has been identified for it. The sample holds no much larger clone one base away, and base qualities are not on file.

From the cysteine up to the phenylalanine, the CDR3 has a length of 16 residues. Only the CDR3 region is kept as DNA, spanning 48 bases read in frame from base 1. CDR1 and CDR2 are read off the germline V gene as SGHTA and FQGNSA. Trimming removed 2 bases from V and 1 base from J; the gene matches leave 2 bases unexplained. Whole blood was collected in K2EDTA tubes by collaborating institutions according to the institutions' own protocols. For TCRbeta analysis, collaborators shipped samples in one of three forms: frozen whole blood, isolated PBMCs, or DNA extracted from either of those sample types. The immunoSEQ Assay, a bias-controlled multiplex PCR, was used to amplify TCRbeta CDR3 regions from genomic DNA. In the source study's methods: The number of nucleated cells in each sample was estimated by amplification of reference gene primers within the assay. Sequence reads were collapsed and filtered to measure the absolute abundance of every unique TCRbeta CDR3 rearrangement. For each sample, productive Simpson clonality was calculated as the square root of Simpson's diversity index over productive rearrangements. TCRdb holds this immuneACCESS table with in-frame rearrangements only. Some clones are missing; in checked studies, unresolved V genes explain under half, and the rest has no known cause. V, J and clone size were drawn from that table, and D and trimming were deduced from the DNA. The sample includes some 77,000 clones, with around 90% observed a single time. The ten largest clones take up just over 8% of the sample.

The TCR sequence derives from a man aged 25 to 45 with acute or convalescent COVID-19. Sequenced material: peripheral blood. This chain is built from TRBV7-2 and TRBJ2-2; 9 of the junction bases match TRBD2. The CDR3: CASSLKAGGNTGELFF. The sequence in DNA is TGTGCCAGCAGCTTAAAAGCGGGAGGGAACACCGGGGAGCTGTTTTTT.